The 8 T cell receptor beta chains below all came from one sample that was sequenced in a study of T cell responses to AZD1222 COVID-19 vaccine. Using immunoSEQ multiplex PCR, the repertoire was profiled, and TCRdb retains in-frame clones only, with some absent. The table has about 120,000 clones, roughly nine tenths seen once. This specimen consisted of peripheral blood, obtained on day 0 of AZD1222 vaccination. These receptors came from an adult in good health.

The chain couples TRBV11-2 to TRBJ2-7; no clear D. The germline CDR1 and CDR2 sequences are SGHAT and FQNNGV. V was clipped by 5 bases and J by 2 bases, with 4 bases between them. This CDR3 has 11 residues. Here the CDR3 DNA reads TGTGCCAGCAGCCTGCCCTACGAGCAGTACTTC. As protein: CASSLPYEQYF. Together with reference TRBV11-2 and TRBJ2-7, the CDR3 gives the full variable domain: EAGVAQSPRYKIIEKRQSVAFWCNPISGHATLYWYQQILGQGPKLLIQFQNNGVVDDSQLPKDRFSAERLKGVDSTLKIQPAKLEDSAVYLCASSLPYEQYFGPGTRLTVT.

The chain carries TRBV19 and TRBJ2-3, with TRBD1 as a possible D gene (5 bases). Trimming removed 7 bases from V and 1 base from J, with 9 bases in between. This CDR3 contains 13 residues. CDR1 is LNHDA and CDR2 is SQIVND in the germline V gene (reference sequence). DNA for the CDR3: TGTGCCAGTACAGGGTACGGCACAGATACGCAGTATTTT. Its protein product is CASTGYGTDTQYF.

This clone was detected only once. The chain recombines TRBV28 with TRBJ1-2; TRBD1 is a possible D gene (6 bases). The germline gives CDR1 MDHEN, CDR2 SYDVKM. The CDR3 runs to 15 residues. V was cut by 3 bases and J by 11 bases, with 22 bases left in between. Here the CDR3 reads CASSLGAQGNHIYTF. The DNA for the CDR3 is TGTGCCAGCAGTTTGGGAGCACAGGGAAACCATATATACACCTTC.

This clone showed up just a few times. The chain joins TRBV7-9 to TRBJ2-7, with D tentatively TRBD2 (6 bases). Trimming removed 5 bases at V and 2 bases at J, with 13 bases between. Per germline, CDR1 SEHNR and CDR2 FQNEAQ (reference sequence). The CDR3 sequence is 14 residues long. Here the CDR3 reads CASSPRGAPYEQYF. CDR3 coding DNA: TGTGCCAGCAGCCCCCGCGGGGCCCCCTACGAGCAGTACTTC. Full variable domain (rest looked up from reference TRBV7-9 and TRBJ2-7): DTGVSQNPRHKITKRGQNVTFRCDPISEHNRLYWYRQTLGQGPEFLTYFQNEAQLEKSRLLSDRFSAERPKGSFSTLEIQRTEQGDSAMYLCASSPRGAPYEQYFGPGTRLTVT.

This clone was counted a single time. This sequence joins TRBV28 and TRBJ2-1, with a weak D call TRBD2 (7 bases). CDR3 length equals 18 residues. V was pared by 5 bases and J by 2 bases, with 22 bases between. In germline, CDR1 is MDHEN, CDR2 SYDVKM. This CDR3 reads CASSPPMGGGVTYNEQFF. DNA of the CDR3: TGTGCCAGCAGTCCTCCAATGGGGGGGGGCGTCACCTACAATGAGCAGTTCTTC.

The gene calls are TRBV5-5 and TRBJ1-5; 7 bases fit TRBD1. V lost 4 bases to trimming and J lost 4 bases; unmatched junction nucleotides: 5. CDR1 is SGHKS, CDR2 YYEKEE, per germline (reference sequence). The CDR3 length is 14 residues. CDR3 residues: CASSLPGGNQPQHF. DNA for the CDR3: TGTGCCAGCAGCCTCCCAGGGGGGAATCAGCCCCAGCATTTT.

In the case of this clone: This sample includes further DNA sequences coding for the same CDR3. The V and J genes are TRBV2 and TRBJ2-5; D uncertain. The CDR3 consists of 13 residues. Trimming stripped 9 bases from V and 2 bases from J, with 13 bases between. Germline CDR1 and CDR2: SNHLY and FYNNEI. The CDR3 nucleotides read TGTGCCAGTAGGGCCTCCTGGCAAGAGACCCAGTACTTC. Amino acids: CASRASWQETQYF.

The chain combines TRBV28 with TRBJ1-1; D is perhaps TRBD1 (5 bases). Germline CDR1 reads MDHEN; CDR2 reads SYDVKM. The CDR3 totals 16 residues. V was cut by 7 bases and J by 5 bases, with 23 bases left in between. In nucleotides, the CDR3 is TGTGCCAGCATCCCGGTCCACGGGGGGAGGAGTACTGAAGCTTTCTTT. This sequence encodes CASIPVHGGRSTEAFF. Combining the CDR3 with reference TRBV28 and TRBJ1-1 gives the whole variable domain DVKVTQSSRYLVKRTGEKVFLECVQDMDHENMFWYRQDPGLGLRLIYFSYDVKMKEKGDIPEGYSVSREKKERFSLILESASTNQTSMYLCASIPVHGGRSTEAFFGQGTRLTVV.